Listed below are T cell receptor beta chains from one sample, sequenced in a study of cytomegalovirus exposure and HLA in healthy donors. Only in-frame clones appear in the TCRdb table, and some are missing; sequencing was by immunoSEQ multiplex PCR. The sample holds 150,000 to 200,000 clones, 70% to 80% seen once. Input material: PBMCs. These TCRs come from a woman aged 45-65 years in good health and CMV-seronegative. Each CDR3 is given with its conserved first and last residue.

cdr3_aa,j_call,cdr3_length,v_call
CSVAKGQGAAGYTF,TRBJ1-2,14,TRBV29-1
CASSLQQPNTEAFF,TRBJ1-1,14,TRBV5-4
CASSLGHQNTGELFF,TRBJ2-2,15,TRBV7-2
CASSLDRDSTEAFF,TRBJ1-1,14,TRBV5-4
CASSYSGREGETQYF,TRBJ2-5,15,TRBV6-5
CASSAQGTDTQYF,TRBJ2-3,13,TRBV9
CASSVVSSTDTQYF,TRBJ2-3,14,TRBV9
CASTLYSGNTIYF,TRBJ1-3,13,TRBV6-1
CASSLAFQRRNEQFF,TRBJ2-1,15,TRBV5-1
CASSSGRVAGATNEKLFF,TRBJ1-4,18,TRBV5-1
CASSPRDRVRTSGYNEQFF,TRBJ2-1,19,TRBV9
CASSLAGGNEQFF,TRBJ2-1,13,TRBV5-1
CASSQGQGLGYGYTF,TRBJ1-2,15,TRBV6-4
CASSFRDSSPGEQYF,TRBJ2-7,15,TRBV6-5
CASSIRITMGRENYGYTF,TRBJ1-2,18,TRBV27
CASSFRTGTDTQYF,TRBJ2-3,14,TRBV5-1
CASSLGASEAFF,TRBJ1-1,12,TRBV5-1
CASRRGTIETNTGELFF,TRBJ2-2,17,TRBV4-2
CASSLVGGQGFEQYF,TRBJ2-7,15,TRBV5-1
CASSVISSSYNEQFF,TRBJ2-1,15,TRBV5-1
CASSSRGVRPAQFF,TRBJ2-1,14,TRBV11-2
CASSKGRGGSSPLHF,TRBJ1-6,15,TRBV19
CASSRAGQGARTEAFF,TRBJ1-1,16,TRBV11-2
CASSPGQGLFGNTIYF,TRBJ1-3,16,TRBV9
CASSSPGQIKTEAFF,TRBJ1-1,15,TRBV19
CASSSEHSPNEKLFF,TRBJ1-4,15,TRBV6-6
CASSLVTGGGTEAFF,TRBJ1-1,15,TRBV7-9
CASSLGTAYGYTF,TRBJ1-2,13,TRBV7-8
CAISDSTTGQHGYTF,TRBJ1-2,15,TRBV10-3
CASSDADRASANYGYTF,TRBJ1-2,17,TRBV10-1
CASSRGSLAAPQYF,TRBJ2-3,14,TRBV14
CASSARQGATNTEAFF,TRBJ1-1,16,TRBV7-2
CASSLGATGYDQPQHF,TRBJ1-5,16,TRBV5-6
CAIKKADPNYGYTF,TRBJ1-2,14,TRBV10-3
CASNKGVTDTQYF,TRBJ2-3,13,TRBV19
CASNQQGYTDTQYF,TRBJ2-3,14,TRBV19
CASSTGVDGYTF,TRBJ1-2,12,TRBV5-1
CASSQGLAGGATGELFF,TRBJ2-2,17,TRBV4-1
CSVNDRGLSGNTIYF,TRBJ1-3,15,TRBV29-1
CASSLDSSGGGTGELFF,TRBJ2-2,17,TRBV13
CASNRDTEAFF,TRBJ1-1,11,TRBV2
CASSQDFTGAEQYF,TRBJ2-7,14,TRBV4-3
CASSLVLGGSTEAFF,TRBJ1-1,15,TRBV7-4
CASSYGTSDNEQFF,TRBJ2-1,14,TRBV6-5
CASSPRRREGDTQYF,TRBJ2-3,15,TRBV5-8
CAISEPIGTGDYNEQFF,TRBJ2-1,17,TRBV10-3
CASSPSSFSGSLLGTKNIQYF,TRBJ2-4,21,TRBV28